The text below deals with one T cell receptor beta chain. This specimen comes from a study of technical replicates of blood from a handful of donors. V lost 0 bases and J 4 bases, leaving 12 bases between the germline ends. CDR1 MNHNS and CDR2 SASEGT come from the germline V gene. The CDR3 runs to 15 residues. Data came from immunoSEQ multiplex PCR; TCRdb stores just in-frame clones and leaves some out. The sample has around 97,000 clones; 96% are singletons. Sequences were obtained from T cells isolated from PBMCs. This sequence was found in a human donor in good health. The gene calls are TRBV6-1 and TRBJ1-2; D is unresolved. CDR3 sequence: CASSEARTGFYGYTF. The CDR3 DNA sequence: TGTGCCAGCAGTGAAGCACGGACGGGGTTCTATGGCTACACCTTC.